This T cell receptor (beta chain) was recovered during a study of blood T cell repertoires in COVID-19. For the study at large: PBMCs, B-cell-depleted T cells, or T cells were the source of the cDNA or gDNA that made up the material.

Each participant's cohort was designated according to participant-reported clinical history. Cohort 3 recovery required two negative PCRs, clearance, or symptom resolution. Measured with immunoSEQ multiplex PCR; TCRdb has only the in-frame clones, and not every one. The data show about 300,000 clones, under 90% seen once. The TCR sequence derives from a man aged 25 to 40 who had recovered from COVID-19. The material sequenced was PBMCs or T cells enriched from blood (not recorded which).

As DNA, the CDR3 is TGTGCCAGCAACTTAGACAGGGTGAACACTGAAGCTTTCTTT. This encodes CASNLDRVNTEAFF. J is TRBJ1-1 and V is TRBV5-8, with 7 bases aligning to TRBD1. J gave up 0 bases and V 6 bases, and 5 bases lay outside the gene matches. Germline V gene lookup returns CDR1 SGHTS and CDR2 YDEGEE. The CDR3 has 14 amino acids. The complete variable domain, with remaining parts taken from reference TRBV5-8 and TRBJ1-1, reads EAGVTQSPTHLIKTRGQQATLRCSPISGHTSVYWYQQALGLGLQFLLWYDEGEERNRGNFPPRFSGRQFPNYSSELNVNALELEDSALYLCASNLDRVNTEAFFGQGTRLTVV.